This T cell receptor (beta chain) originates from a study of blood T cell repertoires in COVID-19. Sequencing was performed with immunoSEQ multiplex PCR; in TCRdb, only in-frame clones are kept and a portion is missing. The table records under 200,000 clones, roughly 87% of them present only once. This CDR3 contains 14 residues. Germline CDR1 is DFQATT and CDR2 is SNEGSKA (reference sequence). Trimming at V came to 3 bases and at J to 2 bases, leaving 6 bases not matched to a gene. The sequence derives from a man aged 55 to 70 with active or convalescent COVID-19. The specimen was peripheral blood. The chain recombines TRBV20-1 with TRBJ1-2; 7 bases line up with TRBD1. The CDR3 reads CSASAGTENYGYTF. The CDR3 bases are TGCAGTGCTAGTGCCGGGACAGAGAACTATGGCTACACCTTC.